Given below is one TCR beta chain in context. Germline CDR1 and CDR2: SGHRS and YFSETQ. The CDR3 is made up of 15 amino acids. J lost 5 bases, V lost 4 bases, and 5 bases had no gene match. The method was immunoSEQ multiplex PCR; TCRdb's version includes in-frame clones alone and lacks a portion of them. The data show about 85,000 clones, roughly nine tenths seen once. The data stem from a study of T cell responses to AZD1222 COVID-19 vaccine. The TCR was taken from an adult in good health. V is TRBV5-1 and J is TRBJ1-6; TRBD1 matches 8 bases. The source material was peripheral blood, sampled on day 0 of AZD1222 vaccination. The CDR3 DNA is TGCGCCAGCAGCCCCGGGACAGGAGATAATTCACCCCTCCACTTT. Translating it yields CASSPGTGDNSPLHF.